This T cell receptor (beta chain) was sequenced for a study of breast tumors, draining lymph nodes, adjacent tissues. The CDR3 covers 15 residues. Germline loops: CDR1 MNHEY, CDR2 SMNVEV (reference sequence). Study observations and caveats: Most tumor T cells seemingly derive from lymph node, then expand in tumor. Tumor TCR diversity was below lymph nodes but above nontumor tissue. Luminal-like breast cancer showed significantly greater tumor-nontumor repertoire similarity than basal-like breast cancer did.

TCRdb independently ran MiXCR on the multiplex PCR reads; one entry per CDR3 protein. This sample yields about 120,000 distinct CDR3 sequences, of which approximately 20% are seen a single time; roughly 3.5% belongs to the top ten. The lymph nodes were axillary draining lymph nodes from breast cancer patients. About this clonotype itself: What it binds is unknown. At one end the junction does not follow the germline gene, possibly because of a read error.

The sample consisted of axillary lymph node tissue. The receptor's source is a female donor with breast cancer. Some clones in this sample may be carry-over from other donors' samples. The rearrangement joins TRBV27 to TRBJ2-7; tentatively, D is TRBD2 (6 bases). The CDR3 region is CASSIAGGAYYEQYF. The CDR3 nucleotides read TGTGCTAGCAGTATCGCAGGAGGGGCCTACTACGAGCAGTACTTC.